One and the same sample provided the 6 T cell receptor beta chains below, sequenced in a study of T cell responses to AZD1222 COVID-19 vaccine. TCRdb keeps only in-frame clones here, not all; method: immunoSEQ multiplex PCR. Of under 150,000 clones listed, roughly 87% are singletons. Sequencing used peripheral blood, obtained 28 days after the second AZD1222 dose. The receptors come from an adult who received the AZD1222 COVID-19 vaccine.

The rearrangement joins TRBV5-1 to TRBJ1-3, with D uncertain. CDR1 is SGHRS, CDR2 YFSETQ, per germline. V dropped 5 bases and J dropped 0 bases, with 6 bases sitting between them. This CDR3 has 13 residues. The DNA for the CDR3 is TGCGCCAGCAGAAGTAACTCTGGAAACACCATATATTTT. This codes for CASRSNSGNTIYF.

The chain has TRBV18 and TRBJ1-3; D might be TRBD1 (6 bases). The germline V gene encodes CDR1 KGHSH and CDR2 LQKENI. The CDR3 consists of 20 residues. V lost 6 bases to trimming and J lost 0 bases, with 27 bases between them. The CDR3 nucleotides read TGTGCCAGCTCTCCCAATAGTCTGACAGGCCAAAGGAACTCTGGAAACACCATATATTTT. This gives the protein CASSPNSLTGQRNSGNTIYF.

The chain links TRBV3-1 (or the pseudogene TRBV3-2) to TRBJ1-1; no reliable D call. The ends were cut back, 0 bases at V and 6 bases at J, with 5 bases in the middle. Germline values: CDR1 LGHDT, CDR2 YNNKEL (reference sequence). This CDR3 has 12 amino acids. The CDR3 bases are TGTGCCAGCAGCCAAGAGACGGCTGAAGCTTTCTTT. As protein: CASSQETAEAFF.

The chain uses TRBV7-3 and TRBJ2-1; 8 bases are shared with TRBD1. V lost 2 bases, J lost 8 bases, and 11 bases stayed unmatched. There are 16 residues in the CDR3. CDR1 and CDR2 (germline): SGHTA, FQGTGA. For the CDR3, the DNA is TGTGCCAGCAGCTTAGGCCTCAGGGGGCTTCAGGATGAGCAGTTCTTC. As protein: CASSLGLRGLQDEQFF.

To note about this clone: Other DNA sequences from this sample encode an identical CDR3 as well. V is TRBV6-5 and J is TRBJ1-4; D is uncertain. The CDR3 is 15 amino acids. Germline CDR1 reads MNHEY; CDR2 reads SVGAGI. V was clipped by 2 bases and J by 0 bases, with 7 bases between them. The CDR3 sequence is CASSYLGATNEKLFF. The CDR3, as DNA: TGTGCCAGCAGTTACCTGGGTGCAACTAATGAAAAACTGTTTTTT.

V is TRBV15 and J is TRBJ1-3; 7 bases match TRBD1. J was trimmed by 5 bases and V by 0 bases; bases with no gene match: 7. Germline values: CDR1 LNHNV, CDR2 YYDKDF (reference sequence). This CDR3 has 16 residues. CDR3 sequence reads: CATSRDLGTARNTIYF. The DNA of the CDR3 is TGTGCCACCAGCAGAGATCTTGGGACAGCCCGAAACACCATATATTTT. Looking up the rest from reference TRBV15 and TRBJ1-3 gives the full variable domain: DAMVIQNPRYQVTQFGKPVTLSCSQTLNHNVMYWYQQKSSQAPKLLFHYYDKDFNNEADTPDNFQSRRPNTSFCFLDIRSPGLGDTAMYLCATSRDLGTARNTIYFGEGSWLTVV.